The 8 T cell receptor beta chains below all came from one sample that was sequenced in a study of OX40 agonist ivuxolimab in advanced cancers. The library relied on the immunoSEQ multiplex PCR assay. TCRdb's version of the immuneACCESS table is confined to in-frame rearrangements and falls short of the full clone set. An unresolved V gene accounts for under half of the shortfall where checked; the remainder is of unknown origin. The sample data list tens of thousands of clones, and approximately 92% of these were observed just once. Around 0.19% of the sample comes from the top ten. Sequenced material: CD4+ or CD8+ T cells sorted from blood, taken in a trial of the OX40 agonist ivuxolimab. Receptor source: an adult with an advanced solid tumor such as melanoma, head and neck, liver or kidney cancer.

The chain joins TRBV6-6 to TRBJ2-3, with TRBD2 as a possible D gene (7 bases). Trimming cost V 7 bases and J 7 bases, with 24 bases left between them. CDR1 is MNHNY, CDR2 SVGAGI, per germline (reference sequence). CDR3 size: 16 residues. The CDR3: CASTNLHGGAGNTQYF. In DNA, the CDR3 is TGTGCCAGCACCAACCTGCATGGGGGGGCCGGGAATACGCAGTATTTT.

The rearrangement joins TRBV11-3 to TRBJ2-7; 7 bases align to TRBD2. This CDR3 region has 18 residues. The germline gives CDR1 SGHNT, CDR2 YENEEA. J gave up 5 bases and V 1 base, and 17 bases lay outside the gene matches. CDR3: CASSLVPAYTGGTDEQYV. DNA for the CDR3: TGTGCCAGCAGCTTAGTTCCGGCTTACACCGGGGGGACGGACGAGCAGTACGTC.

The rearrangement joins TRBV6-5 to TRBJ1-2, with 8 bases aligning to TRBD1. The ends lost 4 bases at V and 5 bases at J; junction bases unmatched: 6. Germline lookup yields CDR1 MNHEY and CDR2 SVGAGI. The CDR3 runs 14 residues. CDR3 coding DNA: TGTGCCAGCAGTTTTTTGGACAGGGAGTATGGCTACACCTTC. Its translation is CASSFLDREYGYTF.

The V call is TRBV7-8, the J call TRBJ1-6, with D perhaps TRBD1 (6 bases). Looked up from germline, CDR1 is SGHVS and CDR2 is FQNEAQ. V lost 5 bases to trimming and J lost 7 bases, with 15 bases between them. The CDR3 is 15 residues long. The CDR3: CASSTRTEPNSPLHF. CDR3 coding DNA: TGTGCCAGCAGCACCCGGACAGAACCGAATTCACCCCTCCACTTT. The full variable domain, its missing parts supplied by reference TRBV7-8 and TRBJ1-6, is GAGVSQSPRYKVAKRGQDVALRCDPISGHVSLFWYQQALGQGPEFLTYFQNEAQLDKSGLPSDRFFAERPEGSVSTLKIQRTQQEDSAVYLCASSTRTEPNSPLHFGNGTRLTVT.

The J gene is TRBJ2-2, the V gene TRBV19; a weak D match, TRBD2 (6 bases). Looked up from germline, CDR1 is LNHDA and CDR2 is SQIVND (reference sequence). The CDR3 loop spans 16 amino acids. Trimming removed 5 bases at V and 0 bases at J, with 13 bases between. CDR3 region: CASSAAGRTNTGELFF. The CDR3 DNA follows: TGTGCCAGTAGTGCCGCCGGGAGAACGAACACCGGGGAGCTGTTTTTT. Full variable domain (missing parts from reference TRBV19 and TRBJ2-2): DGGITQSPKYLFRKEGQNVTLSCEQNLNHDAMYWYRQDPGQGLRLIYYSQIVNDFQKGDIAEGYSVSREKKESFPLTVTSAQKNPTAFYLCASSAAGRTNTGELFFGEGSRLTVL.

In DNA, the CDR3 is TGTGCCAGCTCACCTAGAATCCATGAGCAGTTCTTC. Protein sequence: CASSPRIHEQFF. The chain carries TRBV18 and TRBJ2-1; D unclear. CDR3 length equals 12 residues. V lost 3 bases and J 8 bases, leaving 8 bases between the germline ends. Germline V CDR1 and CDR2: KGHSH, LQKENI.

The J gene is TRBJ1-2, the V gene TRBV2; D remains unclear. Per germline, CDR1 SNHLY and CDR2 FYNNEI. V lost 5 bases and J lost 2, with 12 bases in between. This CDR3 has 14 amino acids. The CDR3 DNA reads TGTGCCAGCAGTTCAGGCCGAGGGAACTATGGCTACACCTTC. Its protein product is CASSSGRGNYGYTF.

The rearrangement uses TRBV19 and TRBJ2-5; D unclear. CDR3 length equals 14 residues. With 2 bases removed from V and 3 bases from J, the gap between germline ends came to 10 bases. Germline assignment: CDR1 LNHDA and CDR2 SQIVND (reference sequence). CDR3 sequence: CASSIWQREETQYF. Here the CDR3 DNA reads TGTGCCAGTAGTATATGGCAGAGAGAAGAGACCCAGTACTTC.